This T cell receptor beta chain originates from a study of CD8 T cells in Susac syndrome. V lost 2 bases and J lost 3, with 14 bases in between. Germline CDR1 reads SGHVS; CDR2 reads FQNEAQ. CDR3 length: 15 residues. RNA was extracted with the RNeasy kit, and a quantity of roughly 0.5 to 1 ug was reverse transcribed using random hexamers. Amplification of the TCR beta CDR3 was carried out by immunoSEQ multiplex PCR, which spanned a total of 54 Vbeta and 13 Jbeta segments. Each CDR3 protein is one row after TCRdb ran MiXCR on the immunoSEQ multiplex PCR reads. This table holds about 110,000 distinct CDR3 sequences, around 94% found once.

Sequenced input: CD8+ T cells from PBMCs. The genes are TRBV7-8 and TRBJ2-7; TRBD2 is a possible D gene (6 bases). The clonotype originates from a human donor with Susac syndrome. CDR3 in DNA: TGTGCCAGCAGCTTACAGTCAGGCGGGGACTACGAGCAGTACTTC. It is translated as CASSLQSGGDYEQYF.